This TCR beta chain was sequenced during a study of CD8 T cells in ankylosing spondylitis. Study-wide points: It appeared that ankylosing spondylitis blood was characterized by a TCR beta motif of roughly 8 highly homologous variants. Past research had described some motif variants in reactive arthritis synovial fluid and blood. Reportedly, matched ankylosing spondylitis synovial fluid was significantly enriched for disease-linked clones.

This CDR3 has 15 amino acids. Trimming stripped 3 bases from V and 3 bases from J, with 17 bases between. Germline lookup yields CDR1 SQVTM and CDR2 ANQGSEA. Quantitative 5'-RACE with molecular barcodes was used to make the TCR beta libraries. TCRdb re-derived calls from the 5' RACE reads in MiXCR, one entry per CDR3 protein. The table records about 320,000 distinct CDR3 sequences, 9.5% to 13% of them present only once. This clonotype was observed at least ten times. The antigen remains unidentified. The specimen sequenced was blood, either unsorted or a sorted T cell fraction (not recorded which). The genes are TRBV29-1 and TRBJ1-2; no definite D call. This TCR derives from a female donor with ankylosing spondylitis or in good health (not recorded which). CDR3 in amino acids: CSVDENTERDYGYTF. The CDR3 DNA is TGCAGCGTTGACGAGAACACAGAACGGGACTATGGCTACACCTTC.